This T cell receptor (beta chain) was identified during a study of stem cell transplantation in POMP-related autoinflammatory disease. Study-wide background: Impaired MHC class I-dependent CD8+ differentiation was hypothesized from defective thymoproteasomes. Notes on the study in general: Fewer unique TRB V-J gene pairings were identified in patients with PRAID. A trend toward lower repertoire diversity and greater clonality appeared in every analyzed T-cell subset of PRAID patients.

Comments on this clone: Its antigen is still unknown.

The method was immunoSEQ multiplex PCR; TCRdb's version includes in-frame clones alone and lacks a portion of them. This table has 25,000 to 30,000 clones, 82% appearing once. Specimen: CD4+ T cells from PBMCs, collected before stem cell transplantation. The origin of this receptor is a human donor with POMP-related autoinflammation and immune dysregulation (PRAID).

The CDR3 loop reads CASSAGTVSGYTF. CDR3 bases: TGTGCCAGCAGCGCCGGGACAGTCAGTGGCTACACCTTC. The chain links TRBV9 to TRBJ1-2; 7 nucleotides match TRBD1. Germline CDR1 reads SGDLS; CDR2 reads YYNGEE. The CDR3 consists of 13 residues. Germline trimming cut 3 bases from V and 7 bases from J; bases unmatched to any gene: 6.